A single sample is the source of the 29 T cell receptor beta chains below, sequenced in a study of shared clonotypes between healthy human individuals. Only in-frame clones appear in the TCRdb table, and some are missing; sequencing was by immunoSEQ multiplex PCR. In the table there are about 520,000 clones, roughly 80% of which are singletons. Sequenced input: PBMCs. Receptors were obtained from a woman aged 40 to 55 in good health. Some clones in this sample may be carry-over from other donors' samples.

This sequence joins TRBV30 and TRBJ1-2, with D hard to call. CDR1 is GTSNPN and CDR2 is SVGIG in the germline V gene (reference sequence). This CDR3 comprises 14 residues. V gave up 0 bases and J gave up 8 bases, with 16 bases separating them. CDR3 in DNA: TGTGCCTGGAGTGTAATGGGATCCGGGGTCGGCTACACCTTC. The encoded protein is CAWSVMGSGVGYTF.

This clone was seen a handful of times. J is TRBJ1-5 and V is TRBV28; maybe TRBD1 (6 bases). CDR3 length equals 12 residues. V gave up 8 bases and J gave up 6 bases, with 11 bases separating them. Looked up from germline, CDR1 is MDHEN and CDR2 is SYDVKM. CDR3: CASGGALQPQHF. The CDR3, as DNA: TGTGCCAGCGGGGGGGCTCTTCAGCCCCAGCATTTT.

This clone showed up just once. The CDR3 loop reads CASSQGGQNQPQHF. DNA for the CDR3: TGTGCCAGCAGCCAGGGGGGACAAAATCAGCCCCAGCATTTT. This chain connects TRBV5-6 to TRBJ1-5, with TRBD1 matching 7 bases. Germline V lookup: CDR1 SGHDT, CDR2 YYEEEE. Trimming cost V 4 bases and J 4 bases; bases outside gene matches: 5. The CDR3 contains 14 residues.

The J gene is TRBJ1-5, the V gene TRBV19; 7 nucleotides line up with TRBD1. CDR1 and CDR2 from the germline V gene are LNHDA and SQIVND (reference sequence). The length of the CDR3 is 15 residues. The V and J ends lost 5 bases and 1 base, in that order; junction bases with no gene match: 5. CDR3 nucleotide sequence: TGTGCCAGTAGTGGCCCGGGACAGAGCAATCAGCCCCAGCATTTT. As protein: CASSGPGQSNQPQHF.

Of note for this clone: This likely stems from a read error, as it lies one base from a far larger clone. The chain links TRBV2 to TRBJ2-7, with TRBD2 matching 9 bases. The CDR3 has 14 amino acids. Germline V gives CDR1 SNHLY, CDR2 FYNNEI. The CDR3 sequence: CASRISGSSHEQYF. The CDR3 DNA follows: TGTGCCAGCAGGATTAGCGGGAGCTCCCACGAGCAGTACTTC.

The V gene is TRBV27, the J gene TRBJ2-1, with D maybe TRBD2 (6 bases). Germline lookup yields CDR1 MNHEY and CDR2 SMNVEV (reference sequence). Trimming cost V 7 bases and J 1 base, with 14 bases left between them. The CDR3 totals 15 residues. The CDR3 DNA reads TGTGCCAGCAAACCACGGGGGATTTCCTACAATGAGCAGTTCTTC. As protein: CASKPRGISYNEQFF.

The gene calls are TRBV30 and TRBJ2-7; 7 bases line up with TRBD1. The V segment lost 2 bases and the J segment 0 bases; nucleotides outside the gene matches: 1. Germline V gene lookup returns CDR1 GTSNPN and CDR2 SVGIG (reference sequence). The CDR3 is 13 residues long. The DNA for the CDR3 is TGTGCCTGGAGTAAGGGGGCCTCCTACGAGCAGTACTTC. Protein sequence: CAWSKGASYEQYF.

V gene TRBV6-4 combines with J gene TRBJ2-3, with 7 nucleotides matching TRBD1. The CDR3 length is 13 residues. V dropped 10 bases and J dropped 2; count of bases not matched to a gene: 6. CDR1 and CDR2 from the germline V gene are MRHNA and SNTAGT. This CDR3 is CATRDSNTDTQYF. CDR3 coding DNA: TGTGCCACCCGGGACAGCAACACAGATACGCAGTATTTT.

The rearrangement joins TRBV19 to TRBJ1-5; D is possibly TRBD1 (5 bases). The V end was cut by 7 bases, the J end by 0 bases, with 10 bases between. The germline V gene has CDR1 LNHDA and CDR2 SQIVND (reference sequence). This CDR3 contains 14 residues. In nucleotides, the CDR3 is TGTGCCAGTACCGAACAGGCTAGCAATCAGCCCCAGCATTTT. Its protein is CASTEQASNQPQHF.

There are many counts of this clone. V and J are TRBV5-8 and TRBJ2-5; 12 bases match TRBD2. Germline loops: CDR1 SGHTS, CDR2 YDEGEE. This CDR3 region has 16 residues. V shed 0 bases and J 4 bases; nucleotides not matched to a gene: 4. CDR3 bases: TGTGCCAGCAGCTTGGGGACTAGCGGGATGAGAGAGACCCAGTACTTC. Translating it yields CASSLGTSGMRETQYF.

The chain recombines TRBV5-1 with TRBJ2-5; no firm D call. Germline V gene lookup returns CDR1 SGHRS and CDR2 YFSETQ. Trimming stripped 4 bases from V and 1 base from J, with 11 bases between. The CDR3 is 14 amino acids. The CDR3 spells CASSNRDFQETQYF. The CDR3 bases are TGCGCCAGCAGCAATAGGGATTTCCAAGAGACCCAGTACTTC.

This clone was recorded at least ten times. DNA of the CDR3: TGTGCCAGAAGCTTCCCCCGGGACAGCCGCAAGTTCGCCGGGGCCAACGTCCTGACTTTC. It specifies CARSFPRDSRKFAGANVLTF. The genes are TRBV5-3 and TRBJ2-6, with 7 bases identical to TRBD1. TRBV5-3 is placed among ORFs of uncertain function. The CDR3 extends over 20 amino acids. V dropped 2 bases and J dropped 4; count of bases not matched to a gene: 18.

In the case of this clone: This sample also contains other DNA sequences that code for the same CDR3. This sequence joins TRBV2 and TRBJ1-1, with D perhaps matching TRBD1 (5 bases). V was pared by 4 bases and J by 0 bases, with 6 bases between. Per the germline V gene, CDR1 is SNHLY and CDR2 is FYNNEI. CDR3 length: 13 amino acids. CDR3 in DNA: TGTGCCAGCAGTGGGGGCTTGAACACTGAAGCTTTCTTT. The encoded protein is CASSGGLNTEAFF.

The V and J genes are TRBV28 and TRBJ1-2; 12 bases line up with TRBD1. The V segment lost 6 bases and the J segment 7 bases; nucleotides outside the gene matches: 6. CDR1 and CDR2 (germline): MDHEN, SYDVKM. The CDR3 spans 14 residues. CDR3 protein: CASSPGQGAGGYTF. In nucleotides, the CDR3 is TGTGCCAGCAGCCCGGGACAGGGGGCCGGTGGCTACACCTTC.

About this clone: A read error is likely here: a far larger clone is one base away. Other DNA sequences within the sample encode an identical CDR3. The chain's CDR3 is CASSSPFTDTQYF. The CDR3 bases are TGTGCCAGCAGCTCACCCTTCACAGATACGCAGTATTTT. The chain links TRBV7-6 to TRBJ2-3; D unresolved. The length of the CDR3 is 13 residues. The germline CDR1 and CDR2 sequences are SGHVS and FNYEAQ. The V and J ends lost 4 bases and 2 bases respectively, with 7 bases between them.

This clone has just one count. This is likely an artifact of a read error, given a far larger clone one base away. The chain uses TRBV2 and TRBJ1-2; 7 bases are shared with TRBD1. The CDR3 length is 17 residues. Germline-derived CDR1 and CDR2 are SNHLY and FYNNEI. V was clipped by 7 bases and J by 2 bases; unmatched bases: 16. The CDR3, as DNA: TGTGCCAGCATCCAACCCCGACATAGGGGGCGGAACTATGGCTACACCTTC. This gives the protein CASIQPRHRGRNYGYTF.

This chain uses TRBV4-2 with TRBJ2-4; 11 bases map to TRBD1. The CDR3 length is 19 residues. The trim removed 0 bases at V and 3 bases at J, leaving 10 bases unmatched. CDR1 is LGHNA, CDR2 YNFKEQ, per germline. The CDR3, as DNA: TGTGCCAGCAGCCAAGAGGCGGGACAGGGGGGGAAGGTCAAAAACATTCAGTACTTC. This translates into CASSQEAGQGGKVKNIQYF.

The V call is TRBV5-4, the J call TRBJ2-2; 8 bases map to TRBD2. V was clipped by 4 bases and J by 6 bases; unmatched bases: 8. Germline CDR1 and CDR2: SGHNT and YYREEE (reference sequence). CDR3 length equals 15 residues. The DNA for the CDR3 is TGTGCCAGCAGCGCGGGACTAGGGATCTCCGGGGAGCTGTTTTTT. The encoded protein is CASSAGLGISGELFF.

In nucleotides, the CDR3 is TGTGCCAGTAGTATGGGGCTGCGCGGAGACAACCAATACTTC. Amino acids: CASSMGLRGDNQYF. This chain connects TRBV19 to TRBJ2-5, with D possibly matching TRBD1 (5 bases). The V gene lost 3 bases and the J gene lost 14 bases, with 22 bases spanning the gap. Germline V gives CDR1 LNHDA, CDR2 SQIVND (reference sequence). There are 14 residues in the CDR3. Looking up the rest from reference TRBV19 and TRBJ2-5 gives the full variable domain: DGGITQSPKYLFRKEGQNVTLSCEQNLNHDAMYWYRQDPGQGLRLIYYSQIVNDFQKGDIAEGYSVSREKKESFPLTVTSAQKNPTAFYLCASSMGLRGDNQYFGPGTRLLVL.

The V call is TRBV11-3, the J call TRBJ2-5; 13 positions match TRBD2. The length of the CDR3 is 15 residues. In germline, CDR1 is SGHNT, CDR2 YENEEA. The junction had 11 bases not matched to a gene; V was cut back by 5 bases and J by 11 bases. The CDR3 region is CASSSQWTSGRGQYF. The CDR3 DNA reads TGTGCCAGCAGCAGCCAGTGGACTAGCGGGAGAGGGCAGTACTTC.

On this clone: An end of the junction does not agree with germline; a read error may underlie this. V is TRBV29-1 and J is TRBJ2-1; 9 bases map to TRBD1. The CDR3 consists of 13 residues. Germline-derived CDR1 and CDR2 are SQVTM and ANQGSEA. CDR3 sequence reads: CSVGTGMVNEQFF. The CDR3 coding sequence is TGCAGCGTCGGGACAGGGATGGTCAATGAGCAATTCTTC.

This clone was observed once. A much larger clone differs from this one at a single base, so this may be a read error. This chain joins TRBV14 and TRBJ2-2; no reliable D call. This CDR3 comprises 16 residues. The germline gives CDR1 SGHDN, CDR2 FVKESK. CDR3: CACSYTWTENTGELFF. The CDR3 nucleotides are TGTGCCTGCAGCTATACATGGACGGAGAACACCGGGGAGCTGTTTTTT. Drawing the rest from reference TRBV14 and TRBJ2-2, the complete variable domain is EAGVTQFPSHSVIEKGQTVTLRCDPISGHDNLYWYRRVMGKEIKFLLHFVKESKQDESGMPNNRFLAERTGGTYSTLKVQPAELEDSGVYFCACSYTWTENTGELFFGEGSRLTVL.

The rearrangement joins TRBV5-4 to TRBJ2-1; 8 nucleotides align to TRBD2. This CDR3 has 15 residues. Per the germline V gene, CDR1 is SGHNT and CDR2 is YYREEE (reference sequence). Trimming cost V 0 bases and J 6 bases; bases outside gene matches: 5. The CDR3 loop reads CASSLGGTRPNEQFF. In DNA form, the CDR3 reads TGTGCCAGCAGCTTGGGTGGGACTAGACCCAATGAGCAGTTCTTC.

The J gene is TRBJ2-3, the V gene TRBV6-1; D call uncertain. Germline assignment: CDR1 MNHNS and CDR2 SASEGT. There are 15 residues in the CDR3. The ends were cut back, 5 bases at V and 0 bases at J, with 12 bases in the middle. The DNA of the CDR3 is TGTGCCAGCAGTTTAGGGCTAGGCAGCACAGATACGCAGTATTTT. This codes for CASSLGLGSTDTQYF.

The chain uses TRBV10-3 and TRBJ2-5; TRBD2 might be the D (6 bases). This CDR3 is 13 amino acids long. Germline lookup yields CDR1 ENHRY and CDR2 SYGVKD. The V end lost 6 bases, the J end lost 4 bases, and 12 bases lay between the germline ends. As DNA, the CDR3 is TGTGCCATCAGACCCGCGGGGATAGAGACCCAGTACTTC. Its translation: CAIRPAGIETQYF.

This clone was recorded a few times. This chain links TRBV20-1 with TRBJ1-5; D is unresolved. CDR1 is DFQATT, CDR2 SNEGSKA, per germline (reference sequence). With 3 bases removed from V and 13 bases from J, the gap between germline ends came to 10 bases. The CDR3 extends over 10 amino acids. In DNA, the CDR3 is TGCAGTGCTAGTGGATTAGCTCAGCATTTT. Protein sequence: CSASGLAQHF.

The chain employs TRBV9 and TRBJ2-2; 9 nucleotides line up with TRBD2. From germline, CDR1 is SGDLS and CDR2 YYNGEE. The CDR3 extends over 14 amino acids. After removal of 3 bases from V and 6 bases from J, the junction contained 3 bases not matched to a gene. The CDR3 spells CASSEGLASGELFF. The CDR3, as DNA: TGTGCCAGCAGCGAGGGACTAGCTTCCGGGGAGCTGTTTTTT.

This clone was counted between two and nine times. The genes are TRBV6-5 and TRBJ2-1; D unresolved. In germline, CDR1 is MNHEY, CDR2 SVGAGI. The CDR3 is made up of 12 amino acids. V was shortened by 4 bases and J by 7 bases, with 8 bases between the two germline ends. The CDR3, as DNA: TGTGCCAGCAGTTCTTCATGGAATGAGCAGTTCTTC. Protein: CASSSSWNEQFF.

This clone was seen once. V and J are TRBV7-3 and TRBJ2-5, with 12 bases lining up with TRBD2. Germline assignment: CDR1 SGHTA and CDR2 FQGTGA. V dropped 5 bases and J dropped 5; count of bases not matched to a gene: 3. The CDR3 contains 14 residues. The CDR3 DNA reads TGTGCCAGCAGCCGACTAGCGGGAGTTGAGACCCAGTACTTC. Its protein product is CASSRLAGVETQYF.